The 23 T cell receptor beta chains given below trace back to one sample, sequenced in a study of blood T cell repertoires in COVID-19. Produced via immunoSEQ multiplex PCR; TCRdb's table is partial and in-frame only. Altogether 100,000 to 150,000 clones are present, roughly 83% being singletons, with the ten largest covering 35% to 40%. Sequencing was carried out using peripheral blood. The receptor set was obtained from a man aged 40-49 years with active or convalescent COVID-19.

This chain joins TRBV2 and TRBJ2-7; D is perhaps TRBD1 (5 bases). Trimming took off 6 bases at V and 3 bases at J, with 12 bases between the two ends. The CDR3 is 13 residues long. CDR1 and CDR2 from the germline V gene are SNHLY and FYNNEI. The CDR3, as DNA: TGTGCCAGCAGCCTCGACAGACACTACGAGCAGTACTTC. This gives the protein CASSLDRHYEQYF.

V is TRBV7-9 and J is TRBJ1-3; a possible D gene is TRBD1 (5 bases). The CDR3 has 15 amino acids. V was trimmed by 4 bases and J by 4 bases, leaving 14 bases between them. Germline V gene sequence: CDR1 SEHNR, CDR2 FQNEAQ (reference sequence). CDR3 residues: CASSSVGAGGNTIYF. In DNA, the CDR3 is TGTGCCAGCAGCTCAGTAGGAGCAGGGGGAAACACCATATATTTT.

The rearrangement joins TRBV5-1 to TRBJ2-1; 13 bases agree with TRBD2. CDR1 is SGHRS and CDR2 is YFSETQ in the germline V gene. V dropped 4 bases and J dropped 0; count of bases not matched to a gene: 13. CDR3 length: 20 residues. CDR3 sequence (DNA): TGCGCCAGCAGCACTCCCATGGGACTAGCGGGGACTAGCTCCTACAATGAGCAGTTCTTC. The encoded protein is CASSTPMGLAGTSSYNEQFF.

J is TRBJ1-5 and V is TRBV28; 8 bases agree with TRBD1. J was trimmed by 3 bases and V by 10 bases; bases with no gene match: 5. CDR3 length equals 13 residues. Germline CDR1 MDHEN, CDR2 SYDVKM. This chain's CDR3 is CAIRQGNNQPQHF. The DNA of the CDR3 is TGTGCCATTCGACAGGGGAACAATCAGCCCCAGCATTTT.

The chain recombines TRBV5-6 with TRBJ2-3; D unresolved. The CDR3 covers 13 residues. Germline assignment: CDR1 SGHDT and CDR2 YYEEEE. V lost 4 bases and J lost 10, with 16 bases in between. CDR3: CASSLSTALSQYF. The CDR3 DNA reads TGTGCCAGCAGCCTTTCCACAGCCTTATCGCAGTATTTT.

This clone was counted only a few times. The rearrangement joins TRBV27 to TRBJ2-3; 7 bases agree with TRBD1. The ends lost 7 bases at V and 5 bases at J; junction bases unmatched: 12. The germline V gene has CDR1 MNHEY and CDR2 SMNVEV (reference sequence). The length of the CDR3 is 15 residues. CDR3 residues: CASTVWGQSLDTQYF. As DNA, the CDR3 is TGTGCCAGCACGGTGTGGGGACAGAGTCTAGATACGCAGTATTTT.

This clone was observed a handful of times. The chain combines TRBV5-1 with TRBJ1-1, with TRBD1 as a possible D gene (6 bases). V shed 2 bases and J shed 4 bases, with 12 bases lying between them. CDR3 length: 14 amino acids. Germline lookup yields CDR1 SGHRS and CDR2 YFSETQ. The CDR3 reads CASSLKGEGTEAFF. The CDR3 DNA sequence: TGCGCCAGCAGCTTAAAGGGGGAGGGCACTGAAGCTTTCTTT. Full variable domain (missing parts from reference TRBV5-1 and TRBJ1-1): KAGVTQTPRYLIKTRGQQVTLSCSPISGHRSVSWYQQTPGQGLQFLFEYFSETQRNKGNFPGRFSGRQFSNSRSEMNVSTLELGDSALYLCASSLKGEGTEAFFGQGTRLTVV.

The rearrangement joins TRBV2 to TRBJ2-3, with D perhaps TRBD1 (5 bases). This CDR3 is 14 amino acids long. Germline CDR1 reads SNHLY; CDR2 reads FYNNEI. Trimming pared 7 bases from V and 3 bases from J, leaving 14 bases between. The CDR3 here is CASTQGLGTDTQYF. The CDR3 DNA follows: TGTGCCAGCACCCAGGGTCTCGGAACAGATACGCAGTATTTT.

The J gene is TRBJ2-4, the V gene TRBV5-4; 15 positions match TRBD2. Trimming cost V 4 bases and J 4 bases; bases outside gene matches: 3. Germline CDR1 reads SGHNT; CDR2 reads YYREEE (reference sequence). The CDR3 covers 16 residues. CDR3 sequence (DNA): TGTGCCAGCAGCGCCGGGACTAGCGGGGGGAAAAACATTCAGTACTTC. The encoded protein is CASSAGTSGGKNIQYF.

This clone turned up a few times. This chain joins TRBV20-1 and TRBJ2-1; the D gene is possibly TRBD1 (5 bases). Germline loops: CDR1 DFQATT, CDR2 SNEGSKA (reference sequence). The CDR3 runs to 13 residues. V shed 3 bases and J shed 10 bases, with 16 bases lying between them. The CDR3 sequence is CSASPKRGWEQFF. The CDR3 bases are TGCAGTGCTAGTCCCAAAAGGGGATGGGAGCAGTTCTTC.

The chain links TRBV7-2 to TRBJ1-5, with a tentative D call TRBD1 (6 bases). The CDR3 sequence is 16 residues long. Deletions cut 5 bases from V and 0 bases from J, with 14 bases between. The germline CDR1 and CDR2 sequences are SGHTA and FQGNSA. The CDR3 loop reads CASSPGQPYSNQPQHF. CDR3 DNA: TGTGCCAGCAGCCCAGGACAGCCCTATAGCAATCAGCCCCAGCATTTT.

The chain combines TRBV4-3 with TRBJ2-1; 10 nucleotides line up with TRBD2. CDR1 is LGHNA and CDR2 is YSLEER in the germline V gene. This CDR3 spans 16 amino acids. The V gene end was trimmed by 0 bases and the J gene end by 7 bases; junction bases not matched to a gene: 6. CDR3 amino acids: CASSQDIELAGNEQFF. The DNA for the CDR3 is TGCGCCAGCAGCCAAGATATCGAACTAGCGGGGAATGAGCAGTTCTTC.

The gene calls are TRBV28 and TRBJ1-2; no definite D call. This CDR3 comprises 14 residues. Trimming pared 6 bases from V and 6 bases from J, leaving 17 bases between. Germline CDR1 is MDHEN and CDR2 is SYDVKM. The CDR3 loop reads CASREGLEWNGYTF. CDR3 in DNA: TGTGCCAGCAGGGAGGGTCTAGAATGGAATGGCTACACCTTC.

The CDR3 sequence is CASSVQGASYEQYF. The CDR3 bases are TGCGCCAGCAGCGTACAGGGGGCCTCCTACGAGCAGTACTTC. V and J are TRBV5-1 and TRBJ2-7, with 9 bases fitting TRBD1. The CDR3 is 14 amino acids. J lost 0 bases, V lost 4 bases, and 2 bases had no gene match. Germline lookup yields CDR1 SGHRS and CDR2 YFSETQ.

The chain is built from TRBV5-6 and TRBJ2-7, with D maybe TRBD2 (7 bases). Germline CDR1 SGHDT, CDR2 YYEEEE. This CDR3 comprises 17 residues. Trimming took off 0 bases at V and 0 bases at J, with 16 bases between the two ends. The CDR3 DNA sequence: TGTGCCAGCAGCTTGGAGGGGGGGCTAGCGTACTCCTACGAGCAGTACTTC. As protein: CASSLEGGLAYSYEQYF.

The chain joins TRBV27 to TRBJ2-1; 9 bases are a match to TRBD1. The CDR3 runs to 15 residues. After removal of 5 bases from V and 4 bases from J, the junction contained 6 bases not matched to a gene. CDR1 MNHEY and CDR2 SMNVEV come from the germline V gene (reference sequence). CDR3 amino acids: CASSRDGQGYNEQFF. In DNA, the CDR3 is TGTGCCAGCAGTCGAGACGGACAGGGGTACAATGAGCAGTTCTTC.

This chain connects TRBV5-4 to TRBJ1-4; D remains unclear. This CDR3 is 14 amino acids long. Deletions cut 4 bases from V and 3 bases from J, with 10 bases between. The germline V gene encodes CDR1 SGHNT and CDR2 YYREEE (reference sequence). CDR3 sequence: CASSLAVSNEKLFF. In nucleotides, the CDR3 is TGTGCCAGCAGCCTGGCGGTGTCTAATGAAAAACTGTTTTTT. Based on the CDR3 plus reference TRBV5-4 and TRBJ1-4, the full variable domain is ETGVTQSPTHLIKTRGQQVTLRCSSQSGHNTVSWYQQALGQGPQFIFQYYREEENGRGNFPPRFSGLQFPNYSSELNVNALELDDSALYLCASSLAVSNEKLFFGSGTQLSVL.

This chain links TRBV5-4 with TRBJ2-7, with TRBD2 matching over 7 bases. Germline loops: CDR1 SGHNT, CDR2 YYREEE (reference sequence). The CDR3 covers 14 residues. J gave up 7 bases and V 4 bases, and 11 bases lay outside the gene matches. The CDR3 sequence is CASSTRTLGGEQYF. CDR3 nucleotide sequence: TGTGCCAGCAGCACCCGGACTCTCGGGGGGGAGCAGTACTTC. Using reference TRBV5-4 and TRBJ2-7 for the parts outside the CDR3, the full variable domain is ETGVTQSPTHLIKTRGQQVTLRCSSQSGHNTVSWYQQALGQGPQFIFQYYREEENGRGNFPPRFSGLQFPNYSSELNVNALELDDSALYLCASSTRTLGGEQYFGPGTRLTVT.

The genes are TRBV30 and TRBJ1-5, with a weak D call TRBD1 (6 bases). The V end lost 1 base, the J end lost 6 bases, and 13 bases lay between the germline ends. This CDR3 region has 14 residues. Germline V gene data show CDR1 as GTSNPN and CDR2 as SVGIG (reference sequence). This CDR3 reads CAWSGWDTSQPQHF. The CDR3 bases are TGTGCCTGGAGTGGGTGGGACACGTCTCAGCCCCAGCATTTT.

The chain has TRBV7-2 and TRBJ1-1; D possibly corresponds to TRBD1 (5 bases). Germline CDR1 reads SGHTA; CDR2 reads FQGNSA. V shed 3 bases and J shed 2 bases, with 10 bases lying between them. The CDR3 loop spans 14 amino acids. The DNA for the CDR3 is TGTGCCAGCAGCTTGACAGATGTTAACACTGAAGCTTTCTTT. Protein sequence: CASSLTDVNTEAFF.

This clone has just a few counts. This chain uses TRBV2 with TRBJ1-6; 7 bases map to TRBD1. The CDR3 length is 13 residues. CDR1 is SNHLY and CDR2 is FYNNEI in the germline V gene. V dropped 5 bases and J dropped 7; count of bases not matched to a gene: 2. The CDR3, as DNA: TGTGCCAGCAGTCCACAGGGGAATTCACCCCTCCACTTT. This gives the protein CASSPQGNSPLHF.

V usage is TRBV13 and J usage is TRBJ1-3; unclear D gene. V gave up 2 bases and J gave up 0 bases, with 8 bases separating them. The CDR3 contains 15 residues. Germline-derived CDR1 and CDR2 are PRHDT and FYEKMQ (reference sequence). The CDR3 region is CASSLLGGSGNTIYF. CDR3 sequence (DNA): TGTGCCAGCAGCTTACTGGGAGGCTCTGGAAACACCATATATTTT.

This chain uses TRBV5-6 with TRBJ2-7, with D perhaps matching TRBD1 (6 bases). V lost 3 bases, J lost 3 bases, and 10 bases lay in between. This CDR3 contains 13 residues. CDR1 SGHDT and CDR2 YYEEEE come from the germline V gene. As DNA, the CDR3 is TGTGCCAGCAGCTCCAGGACAGTCTACGAGCAGTACTTC. Translated: CASSSRTVYEQYF.